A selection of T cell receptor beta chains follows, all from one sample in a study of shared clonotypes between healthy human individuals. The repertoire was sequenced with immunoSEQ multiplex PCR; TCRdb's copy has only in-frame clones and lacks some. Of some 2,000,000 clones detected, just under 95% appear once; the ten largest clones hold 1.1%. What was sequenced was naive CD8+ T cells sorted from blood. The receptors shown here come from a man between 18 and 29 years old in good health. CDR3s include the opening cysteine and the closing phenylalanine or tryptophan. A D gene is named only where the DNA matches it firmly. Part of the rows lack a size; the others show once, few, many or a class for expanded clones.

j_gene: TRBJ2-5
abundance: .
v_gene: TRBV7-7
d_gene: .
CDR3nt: TGTGCTAGCAGCTCGCACGCGCTAGAGACCCAGTACTTC
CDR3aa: CASSSHALETQYF

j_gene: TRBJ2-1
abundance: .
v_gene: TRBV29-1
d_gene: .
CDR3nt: TGCAGCGTTGATATTGGTCGTTCCTACAATGAGCAGTTCTTC
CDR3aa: CSVDIGRSYNEQFF

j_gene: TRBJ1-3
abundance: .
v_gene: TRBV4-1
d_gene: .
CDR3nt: TGCGCCAGCAGCCAGACTACCCACTCTGGAAACACCATATATTTT
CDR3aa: CASSQTTHSGNTIYF

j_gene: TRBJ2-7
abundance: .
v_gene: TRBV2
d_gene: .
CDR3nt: TGTGCCAGCAGTGACCGGGACCTGAGCTCCTACGAGCAGTACTTC
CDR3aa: CASSDRDLSSYEQYF

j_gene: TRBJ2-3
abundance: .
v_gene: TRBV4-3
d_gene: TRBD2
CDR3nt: TGCGCCAGCAGCCAGGCTAGCGGGGGGACAGATACGCAGTATTTT
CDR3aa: CASSQASGGTDTQYF

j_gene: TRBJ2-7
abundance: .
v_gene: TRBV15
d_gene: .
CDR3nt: TGTGCCACCAGCAGAGACAACGGAGAGGACGAGCAGTACTTC
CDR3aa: CATSRDNGEDEQYF

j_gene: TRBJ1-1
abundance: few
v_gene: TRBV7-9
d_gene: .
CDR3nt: TGTGCCAGCAGACCCACAAGGGACACTGAAGCTTTCTTT
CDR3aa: CASRPTRDTEAFF

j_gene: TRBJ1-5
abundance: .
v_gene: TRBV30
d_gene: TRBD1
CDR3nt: TGTGCCTGGAGCCAGGGACAGGGGGTGCGACAGCCCCAGCATTTT
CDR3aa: CAWSQGQGVRQPQHF

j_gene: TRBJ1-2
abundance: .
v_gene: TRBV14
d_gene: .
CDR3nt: TGTGCCAGCAGCCAATCGTTGGGGTATGGCTACACCTTC
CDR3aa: CASSQSLGYGYTF

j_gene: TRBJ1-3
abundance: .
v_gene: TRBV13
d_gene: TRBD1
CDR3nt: TGTGCCAGCAGCCCCGACAGGGTCTCTGGAAACACCATATATTTT
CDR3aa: CASSPDRVSGNTIYF

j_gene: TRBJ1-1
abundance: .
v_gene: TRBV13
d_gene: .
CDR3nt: TGTGCCAGCACCCTGGGGTTGGACAGCCTTGGGACGAACACTGAAGCTTTCTTT
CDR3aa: CASTLGLDSLGTNTEAFF

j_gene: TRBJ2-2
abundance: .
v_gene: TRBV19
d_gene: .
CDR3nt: TGTGCCAGTAGTATACTAGGGGTCACCGGGGAGCTGTTTTTT
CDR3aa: CASSILGVTGELFF

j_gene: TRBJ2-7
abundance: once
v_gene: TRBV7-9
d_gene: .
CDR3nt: TGTGCCAGCAGCTTCCCCGGGAGCTCCTACGAGCAGTACTTC
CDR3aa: CASSFPGSSYEQYF

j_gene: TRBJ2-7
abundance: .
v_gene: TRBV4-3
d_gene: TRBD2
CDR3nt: TGCGCCAGCAGCCAAGATGGCCTAGCGGGGTCCTACGAGCAGTACTTC
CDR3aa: CASSQDGLAGSYEQYF

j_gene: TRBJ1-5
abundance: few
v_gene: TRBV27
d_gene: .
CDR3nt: TGTGCCAGCAGTTTATCAGGGGGGAGCAATCAGCCCCAGCATTTT
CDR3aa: CASSLSGGSNQPQHF

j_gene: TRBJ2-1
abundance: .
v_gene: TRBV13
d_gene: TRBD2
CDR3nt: TGTGCCAGCAGCTCCGGACTAGCGGGGGGGACTTACAATGAGCAGTTCTTC
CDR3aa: CASSSGLAGGTYNEQFF

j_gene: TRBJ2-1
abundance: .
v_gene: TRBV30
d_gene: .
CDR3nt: TGTGCCTGGAGTGGGGCAGACCCCAATGAGCAGTTCTTC
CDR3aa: CAWSGADPNEQFF

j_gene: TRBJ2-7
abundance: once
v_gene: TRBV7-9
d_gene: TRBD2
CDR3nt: TGTGCCAGCAGCTTACAGGTAGCGGGCAACGAGCAGTACTTC
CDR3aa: CASSLQVAGNEQYF

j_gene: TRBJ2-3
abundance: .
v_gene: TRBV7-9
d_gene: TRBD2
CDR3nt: TGTGCCAGCAGCTTCCTAGCGGGGCCAGGGGCAGATACGCAGTATTTT
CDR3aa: CASSFLAGPGADTQYF

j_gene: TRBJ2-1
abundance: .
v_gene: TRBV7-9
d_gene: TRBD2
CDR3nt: TGTGCCAGCAGCGCAGCCCTCCTAGCGGGAGGTCTCAATGAGCAGTTCTTC
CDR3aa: CASSAALLAGGLNEQFF

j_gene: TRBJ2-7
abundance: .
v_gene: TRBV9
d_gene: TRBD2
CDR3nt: TGTGCCAGCAGCGTAGGGGCGGGGGGCACATACGAGCAGTACTTC
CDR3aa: CASSVGAGGTYEQYF

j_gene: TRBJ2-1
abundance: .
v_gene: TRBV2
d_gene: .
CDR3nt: TGTGCCAGCAGTGAAGAACCCCTAGGGCTTTACAATGAGCAGTTCTTC
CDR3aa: CASSEEPLGLYNEQFF

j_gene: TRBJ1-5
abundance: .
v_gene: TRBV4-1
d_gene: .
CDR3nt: TGCGCCAGCAGCCAGGACGACAACAGGGAACAGCCCCAGCATTTT
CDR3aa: CASSQDDNREQPQHF

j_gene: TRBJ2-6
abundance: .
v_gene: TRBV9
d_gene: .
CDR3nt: TGTGCCAGCAGTACTAGCTCTGGGGCCAACGTCCTGACTTTC
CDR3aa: CASSTSSGANVLTF

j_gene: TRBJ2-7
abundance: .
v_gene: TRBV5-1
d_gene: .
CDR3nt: TGCGCCAGCAGCTTGTCGGCGACAGTGACCTCCTACGAGCAGTACTTC
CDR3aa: CASSLSATVTSYEQYF

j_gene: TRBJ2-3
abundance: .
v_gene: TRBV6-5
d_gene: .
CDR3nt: TGTGCCAGCATGGGGGGCGGCACAGATACGCAGTATTTT
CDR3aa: CASMGGGTDTQYF

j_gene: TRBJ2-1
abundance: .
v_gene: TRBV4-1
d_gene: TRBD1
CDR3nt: TGCGCCAGCAGCCCCTTGGGACAGGGAAGGTGGGAGCAGTTCTTC
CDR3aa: CASSPLGQGRWEQFF

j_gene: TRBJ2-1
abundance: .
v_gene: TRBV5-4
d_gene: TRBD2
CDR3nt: TGTGCCAGCAGCTCCAGGGGTGGCAGCGGGGGGGCGGTCTACAATGAGCAGTTCTTC
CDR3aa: CASSSRGGSGGAVYNEQFF

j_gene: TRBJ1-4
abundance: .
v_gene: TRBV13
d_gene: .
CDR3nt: TGTGCCAGCAGCACCGGGACGGAAACTAATGAAAAACTGTTTTTT
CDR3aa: CASSTGTETNEKLFF

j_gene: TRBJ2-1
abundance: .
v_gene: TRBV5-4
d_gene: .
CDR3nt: TGTGCCAGCAGCTCCTTGGGGGATGAGCAGTTCTTC
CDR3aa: CASSSLGDEQFF

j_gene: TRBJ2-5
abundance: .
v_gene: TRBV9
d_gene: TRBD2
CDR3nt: TGTGCCAGCAGCGTCGGGATAGCGGGGGTCCTAAAAATCCAAGAGACCCAGTACTTC
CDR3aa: CASSVGIAGVLKIQETQYF

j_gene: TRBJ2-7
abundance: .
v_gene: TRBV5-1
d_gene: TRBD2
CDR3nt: TGCGCCAGCAGCTTGGTGGGACTAGCGGGAGTGGGCGAGCAGTACTTC
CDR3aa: CASSLVGLAGVGEQYF

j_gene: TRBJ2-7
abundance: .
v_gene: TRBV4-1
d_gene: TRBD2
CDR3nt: TGCGCCAGCAGCCTCGAAGGAGCGGGGTACGAGCAGTACTTC
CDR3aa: CASSLEGAGYEQYF

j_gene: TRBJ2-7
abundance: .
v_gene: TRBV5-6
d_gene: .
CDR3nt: TGTGCCAGCAGGTCCTCCGGGGTGCTGTACGAGCAGTACTTC
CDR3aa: CASRSSGVLYEQYF

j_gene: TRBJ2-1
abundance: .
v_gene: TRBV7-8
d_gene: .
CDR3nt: TGTGCCAGCACCCGGCTTTCCTACAATGAGCAGTTCTTC
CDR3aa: CASTRLSYNEQFF

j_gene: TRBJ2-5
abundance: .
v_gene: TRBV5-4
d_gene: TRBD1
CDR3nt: TGTGCCAGCAGCTTCGCCGGGACAGGGGAAGAGACCCAGTACTTC
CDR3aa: CASSFAGTGEETQYF

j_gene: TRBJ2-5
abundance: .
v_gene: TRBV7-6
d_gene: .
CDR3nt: TGTGCCAGCAGCTTAAATAGCGGCCAAGAGACCCAGTACTTC
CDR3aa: CASSLNSGQETQYF

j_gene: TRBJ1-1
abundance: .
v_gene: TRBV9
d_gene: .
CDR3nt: TGTGCCAGCAACCTACAGGGAGGCACTGAAGCTTTCTTT
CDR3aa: CASNLQGGTEAFF

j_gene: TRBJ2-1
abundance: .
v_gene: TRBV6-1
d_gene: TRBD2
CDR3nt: TGTGCCAGCAGTGCCATACTAGCGGGAAACCTCAATGAGCAGTTCTTC
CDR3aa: CASSAILAGNLNEQFF

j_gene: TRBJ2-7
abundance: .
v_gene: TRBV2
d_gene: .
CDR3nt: TGTGCCAGCAGTGATGGCAGATACGAGCAGTACTTC
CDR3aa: CASSDGRYEQYF

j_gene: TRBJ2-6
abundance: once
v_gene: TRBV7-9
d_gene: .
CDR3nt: TGTGCCAGCAGCTTATCTGAGGGGTTCCTTGGGGCCAACGTCCTGACTTTC
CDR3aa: CASSLSEGFLGANVLTF

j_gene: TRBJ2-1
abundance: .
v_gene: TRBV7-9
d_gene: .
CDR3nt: TGTGCCAGCAGTGAGACCGGGACATGGGGAGAGCAGTTCTTC
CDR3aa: CASSETGTWGEQFF

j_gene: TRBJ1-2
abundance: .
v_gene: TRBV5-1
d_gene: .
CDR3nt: TGCGCCAGCACGCCGAGCGGGAACTATGGCTACACCTTC
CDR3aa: CASTPSGNYGYTF

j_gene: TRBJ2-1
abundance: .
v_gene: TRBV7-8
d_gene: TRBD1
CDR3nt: TGTGCCAGCAGCCCGGGGACAGGGGCCTACAATGAGCAGTTCTTC
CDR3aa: CASSPGTGAYNEQFF

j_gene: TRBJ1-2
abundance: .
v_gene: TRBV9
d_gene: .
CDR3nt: TGTGCCAGCAGCTTCGGAGACTATGGCTACACCTTC
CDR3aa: CASSFGDYGYTF